One sample yielded the 31 T cell receptor beta chains listed below, sequenced in a study of blood T cell repertoires in COVID-19. Repertoires were generated with immunoSEQ multiplex PCR, while TCRdb's copy carries only in-frame clones and drops some. The sample gives about 170,000 clones, approximately 85% of which show up once; about 1.2% is in the top ten. Sequenced input: peripheral blood. These receptors were taken from a man in his 60s who had recovered from COVID-19.

Written as DNA, the CDR3 is TGTGCCAGCACCGAAGATCACAGTTCACCCCTCCACTTT. It codes for CASTEDHSSPLHF. The chain is built from TRBV2 and TRBJ1-6; D gene unclear. The V and J ends lost 7 bases and 9 bases respectively, with 13 bases between them. Germline CDR1 SNHLY, CDR2 FYNNEI. This CDR3 spans 13 amino acids.

The gene calls are TRBV19 and TRBJ2-2, with D uncertain. The V gene lost 7 bases and the J gene lost 5 bases, with 11 bases spanning the gap. The germline V gene has CDR1 LNHDA and CDR2 SQIVND (reference sequence). The CDR3 spans 13 residues. The CDR3 nucleotides are TGTGCCAGTAAAGGCAGGTCAACCGGGGAGCTGTTTTTT. It encodes CASKGRSTGELFF.

The chain carries TRBV6-5 and TRBJ2-1; D may be TRBD2 (6 bases). The CDR3 contains 15 residues. V lost 2 bases to trimming and J lost 0 bases, with 8 bases between them. Germline V gene lookup returns CDR1 MNHEY and CDR2 SVGAGI. The CDR3 here is CASSYGGISYNEQFF. The CDR3 coding sequence is TGTGCCAGCAGTTACGGGGGGATCTCCTACAATGAGCAGTTCTTC.

The gene calls are TRBV12-3 or TRBV12-4 and TRBJ1-4; D remains ambiguous. The ends were cut back, 6 bases at V and 5 bases at J, with 7 bases in the middle. The CDR3 totals 12 residues. The CDR3: CASRRRNEKLFF. In DNA, the CDR3 is TGTGCCAGCAGAAGGAGAAATGAAAAACTGTTTTTT.

V gene TRBV7-2 combines with J gene TRBJ2-1; 11 nucleotides align to TRBD1. Losses at the gene ends were 2 bases for V and 6 bases for J; bases not matched to a gene: 6. Germline values: CDR1 SGHTA, CDR2 FQGNSA. The CDR3 extends over 16 amino acids. CDR3 sequence: CASSLKGTGGFNEQFF. CDR3 in DNA: TGTGCCAGCAGCTTAAAAGGGACAGGGGGTTTCAATGAGCAGTTCTTC.

This chain joins TRBV27 and TRBJ2-5; a possible D gene is TRBD2 (5 bases). V lost 6 bases and J 7 bases, leaving 15 bases between the germline ends. The CDR3 sequence is 13 residues long. Germline V gene sequence: CDR1 MNHEY, CDR2 SMNVEV (reference sequence). CDR3 coding DNA: TGTGCCAGCAGACCGGACGTGGCGGGGACCCAGTACTTC. This codes for CASRPDVAGTQYF.

The rearrangement uses TRBV19 and TRBJ2-6, with a tentative D call TRBD1 (6 bases). Germline CDR1 reads LNHDA; CDR2 reads SQIVND (reference sequence). V dropped 0 bases and J dropped 0 bases, with 6 bases sitting between them. CDR3 size: 16 residues. The CDR3 loop is CASSIEGGSGANVLTF. CDR3 DNA: TGTGCCAGTAGTATAGAAGGGGGCTCTGGGGCCAACGTCCTGACTTTC.

This clone was observed a single time. The chain recombines TRBV4-2 with TRBJ2-1, with 9 bases aligning to TRBD1. Germline V gives CDR1 LGHNA, CDR2 YNFKEQ. V lost 6 bases to trimming and J lost 3 bases; unmatched junction nucleotides: 3. CDR3 length: 14 amino acids. The CDR3 region is CASSTGGVYNEQFF. The CDR3 region has the DNA TGTGCCAGCAGTACAGGGGGCGTCTACAATGAGCAGTTCTTC.

V usage is TRBV24-1 and J usage is TRBJ2-6; TRBD2 agrees at 8 bases. Germline trimming cut 3 bases from V and 4 bases from J; bases unmatched to any gene: 7. The CDR3 spans 17 residues. Per germline, CDR1 KGHDR and CDR2 SFDVKD. The CDR3: CATSDPGTRAGANVLTF. The CDR3 DNA sequence: TGTGCCACCAGTGATCCAGGGACTAGAGCCGGGGCCAACGTCCTGACTTTC.

This rearrangement joins TRBV29-1 to TRBJ2-1; 12 bases are a match to TRBD2. The CDR3 has 15 amino acids. Germline CDR1 reads SQVTM; CDR2 reads ANQGSEA. V trimming: 8 bases; J trimming: 9 bases; junction bases outside the gene matches: 14. CDR3: CSSSSLAGGGTEQFF. CDR3 DNA: TGCAGCTCCTCCAGTCTAGCGGGGGGGGGCACTGAGCAGTTCTTC.

This chain uses TRBV7-3 with TRBJ1-2, with 11 bases matching TRBD1. Trimming took 4 bases from V and 8 from J; bases not matched to a gene: 3. CDR1 is SGHTA, CDR2 FQGTGA, per germline. The CDR3 runs 13 residues. CDR3 nucleotides: TGTGCCAGCAGCTCTCGGACAGGGGGCGGCTACACCTTC. This gives the protein CASSSRTGGGYTF.

The chain employs TRBV5-1 and TRBJ2-5; D gene uncertain. CDR3 size: 14 residues. The V end lost 7 bases, the J end lost 1 base, and 14 bases lay between the germline ends. In germline, CDR1 is SGHRS, CDR2 YFSETQ. The CDR3 is CASRVAQAQETQYF. The CDR3 DNA reads TGCGCCAGCCGCGTCGCGCAGGCCCAAGAGACCCAGTACTTC.

The J gene is TRBJ1-2, the V gene TRBV7-2; 8 bases line up with TRBD1. Trimming took 4 bases from V and 8 from J; bases not matched to a gene: 12. Per germline, CDR1 SGHTA and CDR2 FQGNSA. CDR3 length: 15 amino acids. The CDR3 DNA reads TGTGCCAGCAGCTCTGATAGGACAGGGCTGAACGGCTACACCTTC. This encodes CASSSDRTGLNGYTF.

This CDR3 reads CASSLAPLAGVRDTQYF. The CDR3 DNA follows: TGTGCCAGCAGCCTCGCCCCACTAGCGGGGGTCCGAGATACGCAGTATTTT. The rearrangement uses TRBV7-3 and TRBJ2-3, with 11 bases aligning to TRBD2. Germline CDR1 is SGHTA and CDR2 is FQGTGA. The J segment lost 5 bases and the V segment lost 5 bases, leaving 12 bases of the junction unmatched. The CDR3 totals 17 residues.

This chain joins TRBV5-5 and TRBJ2-7; no reliable D call. CDR3 size: 15 residues. The V end lost 1 base, the J end lost 2 bases, and 13 bases lay between the germline ends. Germline CDR1 is SGHKS and CDR2 is YYEKEE (reference sequence). In DNA, the CDR3 is TGTGCCAGCAGCTTGTGGGCAGGTCGCACCTACGAGCAGTACTTC. Amino acid sequence: CASSLWAGRTYEQYF.

The CDR3 region has the DNA TGTGCCAGCAGTTACTCTCGACAGTTCACCGGGGAGCTGTTTTTT. Amino acids: CASSYSRQFTGELFF. V is TRBV6-5 and J is TRBJ2-2; weak D call: TRBD1 (5 bases). This CDR3 is built from 15 residues. In germline, CDR1 is MNHEY, CDR2 SVGAGI. Deletions cut 0 bases from V and 4 bases from J, with 9 bases between.

CDR3 in amino acids: CASSETTGTRNGYTF. In DNA, the CDR3 is TGTGCCAGCAGCGAGACTACCGGGACAAGAAATGGCTACACCTTC. This chain links TRBV9 with TRBJ1-2; perhaps TRBD1 as D (6 bases). CDR3 length equals 15 residues. V was trimmed by 3 bases and J by 6 bases, leaving 18 bases between them. CDR1 and CDR2 from the germline V gene are SGDLS and YYNGEE. Complete variable domain (other parts from reference TRBV9 and TRBJ1-2): DSGVTQTPKHLITATGQRVTLRCSPRSGDLSVYWYQQSLDQGLQFLIQYYNGEERAKGNILERFSAQQFPDLHSELNLSSLELGDSALYFCASSETTGTRNGYTFGSGTRLTVV.

V and J are TRBV15 and TRBJ2-3; D might be TRBD2 (7 bases). Trimming shortened V by 2 bases and J by 4 bases, and 13 bases separated the two germline ends. The CDR3 contains 15 residues. CDR1 LNHNV and CDR2 YYDKDF come from the germline V gene (reference sequence). The CDR3 spells CATSRSRGAADTQYF. As DNA, the CDR3 is TGTGCCACCAGCAGATCCCGGGGGGCCGCAGATACGCAGTATTTT. Full variable domain (remainder filled in from reference TRBV15 and TRBJ2-3): DAMVIQNPRYQVTQFGKPVTLSCSQTLNHNVMYWYQQKSSQAPKLLFHYYDKDFNNEADTPDNFQSRRPNTSFCFLDIRSPGLGDTAMYLCATSRSRGAADTQYFGPGTRLTVL.

The CDR3 reads CASRRDSGDTGELFF. The CDR3 DNA reads as TGTGCCAGCAGACGGGACTCCGGTGACACCGGGGAGCTGTTTTTT. The chain links TRBV2 to TRBJ2-2; D perhaps matches TRBD2 (6 bases). The V gene lost 6 bases and the J gene lost 3 bases, with 14 bases spanning the gap. The CDR3 covers 15 residues. CDR1 is SNHLY and CDR2 is FYNNEI in the germline V gene. The variable domain in full, with the rest retrieved from reference TRBV2 and TRBJ2-2, is EPEVTQTPSHQVTQMGQEVILRCVPISNHLYFYWYRQILGQKVEFLVSFYNNEISEKSEIFDDQFSVERPDGSNFTLKIRSTKLEDSAMYFCASRRDSGDTGELFFGEGSRLTVL.

The chain recombines TRBV7-9 with TRBJ2-3; no reliable D call. The CDR3 contains 13 residues. V was cut by 6 bases and J by 2 bases, with 9 bases left in between. Germline loops: CDR1 SEHNR, CDR2 FQNEAQ (reference sequence). The DNA of the CDR3 is TGTGCCAGCAGGCCTATCTCCACAGATACGCAGTATTTT. This encodes CASRPISTDTQYF.

V gene TRBV5-6 combines with J gene TRBJ1-3; D may be TRBD1 (6 bases). Germline CDR1 reads SGHDT; CDR2 reads YYEEEE. The CDR3 totals 14 residues. The ends were cut back, 2 bases at V and 3 bases at J, with 9 bases in the middle. DNA of the CDR3: TGTGCCAGCAGCTTATCAGGGGTTGGAAACACCATATATTTT. This sequence encodes CASSLSGVGNTIYF.

The chain recombines TRBV4-3 with TRBJ1-3, with D hard to call. The V gene's germline CDR1 is LGHNA and CDR2 YSLEER. The CDR3 contains 14 residues. V shed 0 bases and J shed 4 bases, with 7 bases lying between them. In nucleotides, the CDR3 is TGCGCCAGCAGCCAAGAAAGGCGGGGAAACACCATATATTTT. Translation gives CASSQERRGNTIYF.

The genes are TRBV30 and TRBJ2-3, with TRBD2 identical over 7 bases. In germline, CDR1 is GTSNPN, CDR2 SVGIG (reference sequence). This CDR3 comprises 16 residues. Unmatched junction bases numbered 16, after V lost 3 bases and J lost 7 bases. For the CDR3, the DNA is TGTGCCTGGAGAGGAGAGCGGGGCGGTCGGGGATATACGCAGTATTTT. Protein product: CAWRGERGGRGYTQYF.

This chain links TRBV19 with TRBJ1-2; 9 bases are shared with TRBD1. Trimming took 3 bases from V and 6 from J; bases not matched to a gene: 2. The V gene's germline CDR1 is LNHDA and CDR2 SQIVND (reference sequence). The CDR3 is 13 residues long. CDR3 sequence (DNA): TGTGCCAGTAGTATGAGACAGGGGGATGGCTACACCTTC. Its translation: CASSMRQGDGYTF. Together with reference TRBV19 and TRBJ1-2, the CDR3 gives the full variable domain: DGGITQSPKYLFRKEGQNVTLSCEQNLNHDAMYWYRQDPGQGLRLIYYSQIVNDFQKGDIAEGYSVSREKKESFPLTVTSAQKNPTAFYLCASSMRQGDGYTFGSGTRLTVV.

V gene TRBV6-5 combines with J gene TRBJ2-7; no firm D call. Per germline, CDR1 MNHEY and CDR2 SVGAGI. The CDR3 totals 15 residues. The ends were cut back, 6 bases at V and 2 bases at J, with 17 bases in the middle. The CDR3 DNA reads TGTGCCAGCAGCCACCCCTCCTCAAGCACCTACGAGCAGTACTTC. Translated, it gives CASSHPSSSTYEQYF.

The chain carries TRBV11-1 and TRBJ2-5, with 15 bases fitting TRBD2. Unmatched junction bases numbered 2, after V lost 4 bases and J lost 2 bases. This CDR3 is built from 16 residues. The germline gives CDR1 SGHAT, CDR2 FQDESV (reference sequence). The CDR3 coding sequence is TGTGCCAGCAGCTCAGGGACTAGCGGGGGGCAAGAGACCCAGTACTTC. Residues: CASSSGTSGGQETQYF.

The chain has TRBV7-2 and TRBJ1-3; D remains unclear. The CDR3 covers 12 residues. CDR1 and CDR2 from the germline V gene are SGHTA and FQGNSA. The V end was cut by 5 bases, the J end by 7 bases, with 9 bases between. In nucleotides, the CDR3 is TGTGCCAGCAGCCTATCGAGGAACACCATATATTTT. Protein: CASSLSRNTIYF.

This clone has just a few counts. The chain carries TRBV5-1 and TRBJ2-6; 10 bases fit TRBD2. V lost 0 bases, J lost 1 base, and 10 bases stayed unmatched. CDR3 length equals 20 residues. The germline V gene has CDR1 SGHRS and CDR2 YFSETQ. The CDR3: CASSLGLRVAGGSGANVLTF. CDR3 bases: TGCGCCAGCAGCTTGGGATTGAGGGTAGCGGGGGGATCTGGGGCCAACGTCCTGACTTTC.

The rearrangement joins TRBV14 to TRBJ1-2; D is perhaps TRBD1 (5 bases). Per germline, CDR1 SGHDN and CDR2 FVKESK. The V gene lost 1 base and the J gene lost 3 bases, with 6 bases spanning the gap. CDR3 length: 13 residues. The CDR3 DNA reads as TGTGCCAGCAGCCAAGGACAGCACTATGGCTACACCTTC. The encoded protein is CASSQGQHYGYTF.

The chain employs TRBV7-6 and TRBJ1-5; D gene unclear. The ends were cut back, 1 base at V and 0 bases at J, with 7 bases in the middle. This CDR3 has 15 residues. Looked up from germline, CDR1 is SGHVS and CDR2 is FNYEAQ. CDR3 protein: CASSLGAGSNQPQHF. In DNA, the CDR3 is TGTGCCAGCAGCTTAGGGGCCGGTAGCAATCAGCCCCAGCATTTT.

The chain uses TRBV5-1 and TRBJ2-1, with unresolved D. Germline CDR1 reads SGHRS; CDR2 reads YFSETQ. The CDR3 consists of 15 residues. V was pared by 1 base and J by 8 bases, with 16 bases between. CDR3: CASSLTPNSNDEQFF. CDR3 nucleotides: TGCGCCAGCAGCTTGACCCCTAATTCCAACGATGAGCAGTTCTTC.